The 27 T cell receptor beta chains below were found in one sample sequenced in a study of blood T cell repertoires in COVID-19 (TCRdb year 2020). Libraries were prepared through the immunoSEQ multiplex PCR assay. What TCRdb holds here is the immuneACCESS table cut down to in-frame rearrangements. Part of the clones is not present; checked against another copy, under half of the missing clones reflect an unresolved V gene, and the others are unexplained. This sample holds fewer than 350,000 clones; around 85% were observed only once. Under 2% of the sample is taken by the ten largest. Sequencing input: PBMCs or T cells enriched from blood (not recorded which). The receptors derive from a woman in her twenties or thirties who had been exposed to COVID-19.

With respect to this clone: A much bigger clone sits one base away, suggesting this may be a read error. For the CDR3, the DNA is TGTGCCAGCAGCTCAACTAGCGGGGCCTACAATGAGCAGTTCTTC. It is translated as CASSSTSGAYNEQFF. The gene calls are TRBV9 and TRBJ2-1, with 10 bases aligning to TRBD2. Germline V gene lookup returns CDR1 SGDLS and CDR2 YYNGEE. With 4 bases clipped from V and 2 bases from J, the junction kept 3 bases outside the gene matches. The CDR3 has 15 amino acids.

The chain links TRBV2 to TRBJ2-1; tentative D call: TRBD2 (6 bases). V gave up 7 bases and J gave up 7 bases, with 17 bases separating them. Germline V CDR1 and CDR2: SNHLY, FYNNEI. The CDR3 spans 14 residues. The CDR3 DNA is TGTGCCAGCACCGAACTAGCTAGTGTTAATGAGCAGTTCTTC. This codes for CASTELASVNEQFF.

A single count supports this clone. The rearrangement links TRBV3-1 (or the pseudogene TRBV3-2) to TRBJ2-2; D is uncertain. This CDR3 is built from 16 residues. Trimming took off 1 base at V and 4 bases at J, with 13 bases between the two ends. In germline, CDR1 is LGHDT, CDR2 YNNKEL (reference sequence). The CDR3 region is CASSQVRRPGTGELFF. CDR3 DNA: TGTGCCAGCAGCCAAGTGCGGCGGCCGGGCACCGGGGAGCTGTTTTTT.

The chain has TRBV12-3 or TRBV12-4 and TRBJ1-1, with a tentative D call TRBD1 (6 bases). This CDR3 spans 12 amino acids. V dropped 7 bases and J dropped 11 bases, with 17 bases sitting between them. The CDR3 DNA sequence: TGTGCCAGCACCTGGGGGGGGGCGCGGGCTTTCTTT. Translated, it gives CASTWGGARAFF.

The CDR3 region has the DNA TGCAGTGCTAGTCCCGGGACAGTCGGAAATCAGCCCCAGCATTTT. It is translated as CSASPGTVGNQPQHF. The chain combines TRBV20-1 with TRBJ1-5; TRBD1 agrees at 7 bases. CDR3 length: 15 amino acids. From germline, CDR1 is DFQATT and CDR2 SNEGSKA (reference sequence). With 3 bases clipped from V and 4 bases from J, the junction kept 9 bases outside the gene matches.

The J gene is TRBJ2-1, the V gene TRBV29-1; 9 nucleotides align to TRBD2. The V segment lost 7 bases and the J segment 8 bases; nucleotides outside the gene matches: 9. Germline loops: CDR1 SQVTM, CDR2 ANQGSEA. The CDR3 runs to 13 residues. CDR3: CSEGLALGDEQFF. DNA of the CDR3: TGCAGCGAGGGACTAGCTTTAGGCGATGAGCAGTTCTTC.

This chain uses TRBV29-1 with TRBJ2-3; 9 nucleotides align to TRBD2. The CDR3 is 15 residues long. The ends lost 2 bases at V and 1 base at J; junction bases unmatched: 4. The germline gives CDR1 SQVTM, CDR2 ANQGSEA. The CDR3 reads CSVERRLAGTDTQYF. In DNA form, the CDR3 reads TGCAGCGTTGAACGCCGACTAGCGGGCACAGATACGCAGTATTTT.

This chain joins TRBV5-1 and TRBJ1-3; tentative D call: TRBD1 (6 bases). V lost 1 base, J lost 4 bases, and 9 bases lay in between. CDR1 is SGHRS and CDR2 is YFSETQ in the germline V gene. The CDR3 consists of 14 residues. The CDR3 here is CASSLQTGGNTIYF. DNA for the CDR3: TGCGCCAGCAGCTTGCAGACAGGCGGAAACACCATATATTTT.

The chain couples TRBV7-9 to TRBJ1-5; D remains unclear. V was clipped by 5 bases and J by 5 bases, with 7 bases between them. Germline V lookup: CDR1 SEHNR, CDR2 FQNEAQ (reference sequence). There are 12 residues in the CDR3. The CDR3, as DNA: TGTGCCAGCAGCGAGCAGGATCAGCCCCAGCATTTT. Translation gives CASSEQDQPQHF.

The J gene is TRBJ1-5, the V gene TRBV28; D is uncertain. The CDR3 has 16 amino acids. Germline lookup yields CDR1 MDHEN and CDR2 SYDVKM. The germline V and J ends were trimmed by 3 bases and 3 bases, with 15 bases remaining between them. CDR3 nucleotide sequence: TGTGCCAGCAGTTTCCGGAGAGGCGTGACCAATCAGCCCCAGCATTTT. Amino acid sequence: CASSFRRGVTNQPQHF.

This sequence joins TRBV7-6 and TRBJ1-5; TRBD1 is a possible D gene (5 bases). The CDR3 has 15 amino acids. The germline V and J ends were trimmed by 3 bases and 5 bases, with 14 bases remaining between them. Germline V lookup: CDR1 SGHVS, CDR2 FNYEAQ. The CDR3 DNA follows: TGTGCCAGCAGCTTTCTAGGGGCCCCTCATCAGCCCCAGCATTTT. Residues: CASSFLGAPHQPQHF.

In its sample, this clone was seen many times. The chain joins TRBV28 to TRBJ2-1; 10 nucleotides match TRBD1. J lost 6 bases, V lost 6 bases, and 2 bases had no gene match. The CDR3 runs 13 residues. CDR1 is MDHEN and CDR2 is SYDVKM in the germline V gene. CDR3 bases: TGTGCCAGCAGGGACAGGGGGACCAATGAGCAGTTCTTC. The encoded protein is CASRDRGTNEQFF.

The chain joins TRBV3-1 (or the pseudogene TRBV3-2) to TRBJ1-2, with D hard to call. The CDR3 sequence is 13 residues long. The ends were cut back, 4 bases at V and 1 base at J, with 7 bases in the middle. Germline V CDR1 and CDR2: LGHDT, YNNKEL (reference sequence). As DNA, the CDR3 is TGTGCCAGCAGCCGCAGACTTAACTATGGCTACACCTTC. The encoded protein is CASSRRLNYGYTF.

The CDR3 DNA reads TGTGCCACCAGTGATCAGGGCTTAGGAGAAAAACTGTTTTTT. Protein: CATSDQGLGEKLFF. The V gene is TRBV24-1, the J gene TRBJ1-4, with D possibly being TRBD1 (5 bases). Trimming took off 3 bases at V and 8 bases at J, with 12 bases between the two ends. The V gene's germline CDR1 is KGHDR and CDR2 SFDVKD. This CDR3 comprises 14 residues.

The chain has TRBV6-5 and TRBJ2-7; 9 positions agree with TRBD1. The CDR3 loop spans 13 amino acids. The trim removed 2 bases at V and 4 bases at J, leaving 0 bases unmatched. Germline V gene data show CDR1 as MNHEY and CDR2 as SVGAGI. This chain's CDR3 is CASSYDRGYEQYF. Written as DNA, the CDR3 is TGTGCCAGCAGTTACGACAGGGGGTACGAGCAGTACTTC.

The chain links TRBV2 to TRBJ2-7; D possibly corresponds to TRBD2 (5 bases). CDR3 length: 13 amino acids. Deletions cut 7 bases from V and 2 bases from J, with 12 bases between. Germline CDR1 SNHLY, CDR2 FYNNEI. The CDR3: CASMVAHPYEQYF. In DNA, the CDR3 is TGTGCCAGCATGGTAGCGCACCCCTACGAGCAGTACTTC.

V is TRBV3-1 (or the pseudogene TRBV3-2) and J is TRBJ2-7; a possible D gene is TRBD1 (5 bases). The CDR3 runs to 15 residues. In germline, CDR1 is LGHDT, CDR2 YNNKEL (reference sequence). Deletions cut 0 bases from V and 6 bases from J, with 15 bases between. The CDR3 nucleotides read TGTGCCAGCAGCCAAGATTCCAGGGTTCTGCTCGAGCAGTACTTC. It specifies CASSQDSRVLLEQYF.

This clone was observed many times. This sequence joins TRBV6-5 and TRBJ2-7; 9 positions agree with TRBD2. The CDR3 is made up of 14 amino acids. The V and J ends lost 5 bases and 1 base, in that order; junction bases with no gene match: 3. The germline CDR1 and CDR2 sequences are MNHEY and SVGAGI. CDR3 in amino acids: CASSLLAGSYEQYF. The CDR3 DNA reads as TGTGCCAGCAGTCTCCTAGCGGGGTCCTACGAGCAGTACTTC.

The rearrangement uses TRBV6-5 and TRBJ2-1; a possible D gene is TRBD2 (5 bases). The CDR3 totals 13 residues. The germline CDR1 and CDR2 sequences are MNHEY and SVGAGI. V was cut by 7 bases and J by 3 bases, with 10 bases left in between. This CDR3 reads CASNDGLYNEQFF. The CDR3 bases are TGTGCCAGCAACGACGGACTCTACAATGAGCAGTTCTTC.

CDR3 residues: CASSRGGGRMGNTIYF. The DNA for the CDR3 is TGTGCCAGCAGCCGAGGGGGCGGCAGGATGGGAAACACCATATATTTT. The rearrangement links TRBV7-8 to TRBJ1-3, with 7 bases lining up with TRBD1. V was clipped by 5 bases and J by 4 bases; unmatched bases: 11. CDR3 size: 16 residues. Per the germline V gene, CDR1 is SGHVS and CDR2 is FQNEAQ.

The chain combines TRBV9 with TRBJ1-5, with D maybe TRBD1 (6 bases). This CDR3 spans 14 amino acids. The germline V and J ends were trimmed by 5 bases and 7 bases, with 16 bases remaining between them. Germline lookup yields CDR1 SGDLS and CDR2 YYNGEE. Here the CDR3 DNA reads TGTGCCAGCAGTTCTTCAGGGGCAGAACAGCCCCAGCATTTT. Residues: CASSSSGAEQPQHF.

This clone came up a few times. The chain uses TRBV25-1 and TRBJ1-6; TRBD1 is a possible D gene (6 bases). The CDR3 sequence is 17 residues long. Trimming took 7 bases from V and 0 from J, leaving 16 bases between them. Germline CDR1 reads MGHDK; CDR2 reads SYGVNS. This CDR3 reads CASKGGGVSSYNSPLHF. The CDR3 region has the DNA TGTGCCAGCAAAGGGGGAGGGGTGAGCTCCTATAATTCACCCCTCCACTTT.

The chain recombines TRBV5-6 with TRBJ2-6; 11 bases fit TRBD1. V lost 5 bases to trimming and J lost 2 bases; unmatched junction nucleotides: 12. The CDR3 has 19 residues. Germline V gene data show CDR1 as SGHDT and CDR2 as YYEEEE. The CDR3 DNA sequence: TGTGCCAGCAGGAATAGCGGTGGGACAGGGGGTGCTGGGGCCAACGTCCTGACTTTC. It codes for CASRNSGGTGGAGANVLTF.

The genes are TRBV4-3 and TRBJ2-1; TRBD1 agrees at 7 bases. The length of the CDR3 is 16 residues. Germline V gene data show CDR1 as LGHNA and CDR2 as YSLEER. Trimming at V came to 1 base and at J to 5 bases, leaving 8 bases not matched to a gene. Here the CDR3 DNA reads TGCGCCAGCAGCCAAGCCAGTGGGGGACAGAACAATGAGCAGTTCTTC. As protein: CASSQASGGQNNEQFF.

The chain has TRBV10-3 and TRBJ1-1, with 10 bases identical to TRBD1. V was pared by 5 bases and J by 0 bases, with 6 bases of the junction left unmatched. The CDR3 runs 16 residues. In germline, CDR1 is ENHRY, CDR2 SYGVKD. The CDR3 DNA follows: TGTGCCATCAGTTGGACAGGGGGAGACTTGAACACTGAAGCTTTCTTT. This encodes CAISWTGGDLNTEAFF.

The rearrangement links TRBV10-1 to TRBJ2-5, with TRBD2 identical over 11 bases. Germline CDR1 and CDR2: WNHNN and SYGVQD (reference sequence). The V and J ends lost 3 bases and 4 bases, in that order; junction bases with no gene match: 10. This CDR3 contains 17 residues. CDR3 in amino acids: CASSDPVAGGLRETQYF. In nucleotides, the CDR3 is TGCGCCAGCAGTGACCCTGTAGCGGGGGGGCTCCGAGAGACCCAGTACTTC.

This clone was seen just once. The chain recombines TRBV7-8 with TRBJ2-5; 7 nucleotides match TRBD1. CDR1 is SGHVS, CDR2 FQNEAQ, per germline. V shed 1 base and J 4 bases; nucleotides not matched to a gene: 0. The CDR3 is 13 residues long. CDR3 residues: CASSLDRGETQYF. The CDR3 coding sequence is TGTGCCAGCAGCTTAGACAGGGGAGAGACCCAGTACTTC. Variable domain in full (rest from reference TRBV7-8 and TRBJ2-5): GAGVSQSPRYKVAKRGQDVALRCDPISGHVSLFWYQQALGQGPEFLTYFQNEAQLDKSGLPSDRFFAERPEGSVSTLKIQRTQQEDSAVYLCASSLDRGETQYFGPGTRLLVL.